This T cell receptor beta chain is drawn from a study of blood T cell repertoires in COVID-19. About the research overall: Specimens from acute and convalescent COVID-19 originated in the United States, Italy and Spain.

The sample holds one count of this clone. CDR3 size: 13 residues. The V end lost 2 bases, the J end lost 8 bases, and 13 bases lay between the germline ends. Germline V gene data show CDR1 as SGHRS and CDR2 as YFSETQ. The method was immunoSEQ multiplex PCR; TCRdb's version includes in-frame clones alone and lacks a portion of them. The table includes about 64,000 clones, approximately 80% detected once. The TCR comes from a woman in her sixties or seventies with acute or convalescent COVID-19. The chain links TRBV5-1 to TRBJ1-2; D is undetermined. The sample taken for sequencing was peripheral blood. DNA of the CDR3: TGCGCCAGCAGCTTTGATTCGAGCGGAGGCTACACCTTC. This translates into CASSFDSSGGYTF.